These 18 T cell receptor beta chains were all obtained from the same sample, sequenced in a study of blood T cell repertoires in COVID-19. The protocol was immunoSEQ multiplex PCR, while the TCRdb copy is restricted to in-frame clones and leaves out a portion. This sample has around 100,000 clones, with 80% to 90% found just once. Sequences were obtained from peripheral blood. These receptor sequences come from a woman older than 75 with acute or convalescent COVID-19.

The rearrangement uses TRBV27 and TRBJ2-3; possible D gene TRBD1, 5 bases. CDR1 is MNHEY and CDR2 is SMNVEV in the germline V gene (reference sequence). Between the trimmed V and J ends, which lost 1 base and 1 base, there was a span of 9 bases. The CDR3 length is 15 residues. In DNA, the CDR3 is TGTGCCAGCAGTTTATTGGGGCCGGGCACAGATACGCAGTATTTT. It specifies CASSLLGPGTDTQYF.

This sequence joins TRBV7-9 and TRBJ1-3, with D unclear. CDR1 is SEHNR, CDR2 FQNEAQ, per germline (reference sequence). The germline V and J ends were trimmed by 5 bases and 0 bases, with 11 bases remaining between them. The CDR3 is 15 amino acids. CDR3 nucleotides: TGTGCCAGCAGCCCCGCACTCACCTCTGGAAACACCATATATTTT. This gives the protein CASSPALTSGNTIYF.

The chain recombines TRBV5-6 with TRBJ2-5; D remains unclear. Germline loops: CDR1 SGHDT, CDR2 YYEEEE. The CDR3 is 10 residues long. Between the trimmed V and J ends, which lost 7 bases and 7 bases, there was a span of 8 bases. The CDR3 DNA sequence: TGTGCCAGCGGCCTGATGACCCAGTACTTC. This gives the protein CASGLMTQYF. The full variable domain, its missing parts supplied by reference TRBV5-6 and TRBJ2-5, is DAGVTQSPTHLIKTRGQQVTLRCSPKSGHDTVSWYQQALGQGPQFIFQYYEEEERQRGNFPDRFSGHQFPNYSSELNVNALLLGDSALYLCASGLMTQYFGPGTRLLVL.

This clone was seen a single time. The chain couples TRBV4-3 to TRBJ1-5; D is undetermined. Germline lookup yields CDR1 LGHNA and CDR2 YSLEER. The germline V and J ends were trimmed by 4 bases and 10 bases, with 14 bases remaining between them. There are 13 residues in the CDR3. The CDR3 spells CASSLNRGEPQHF. The CDR3 nucleotides read TGCGCCAGCAGCCTCAACCGCGGGGAACCCCAGCATTTT.

This clone was recorded only once. The V and J genes are TRBV5-1 and TRBJ2-2; 12 bases are shared with TRBD2. After removal of 4 bases from V and 3 bases from J, the junction contained 10 bases not matched to a gene. Germline loops: CDR1 SGHRS, CDR2 YFSETQ. This CDR3 comprises 18 residues. The CDR3: CASSLNLAGGLDTGELFF. The CDR3 region has the DNA TGCGCCAGCAGCCTCAACCTAGCGGGGGGGCTGGACACCGGGGAGCTGTTTTTT.

The chain carries TRBV18 and TRBJ2-2; TRBD1 matches at 10 bases. Germline CDR1 and CDR2: KGHSH and LQKENI. Trimming removed 8 bases from V and 3 bases from J; junction bases left unmatched: 9. This CDR3 is 16 amino acids long. DNA for the CDR3: TGTGCCAGCCTACACCCGGGGACAGGGGACACCGGGGAGCTGTTTTTT. Protein sequence: CASLHPGTGDTGELFF.

This chain joins TRBV12-3 or TRBV12-4 and TRBJ1-5; D is uncertain. There are 13 residues in the CDR3. V was shortened by 6 bases and J by 7 bases, with 13 bases between the two germline ends. The CDR3 sequence is CASSRLLGQPQHF. The CDR3 DNA sequence: TGTGCCAGCAGCCGACTCCTTGGGCAGCCCCAGCATTTT.

The chain recombines TRBV3-1 (or the pseudogene TRBV3-2) with TRBJ2-7; 8 bases are shared with TRBD2. The CDR3 length is 14 residues. Germline V gene lookup returns CDR1 LGHDT and CDR2 YNNKEL (reference sequence). The J segment lost 2 bases and the V segment lost 4 bases, leaving 4 bases of the junction unmatched. The CDR3 sequence: CASSLRGGTYEQYF. The CDR3 DNA follows: TGTGCCAGCAGCCTTCGCGGGGGGACCTACGAGCAGTACTTC.

The chain recombines TRBV7-9 with TRBJ1-1; TRBD1 matches 11 bases. In germline, CDR1 is SEHNR, CDR2 FQNEAQ (reference sequence). This CDR3 contains 18 residues. V trimming: 5 bases; J trimming: 1 base; junction bases outside the gene matches: 12. Written as DNA, the CDR3 is TGTGCCAGCAGCCCTACGGGACAGGGGGTAGATAAGAACACTGAAGCTTTCTTT. Amino acid sequence: CASSPTGQGVDKNTEAFF.

The chain joins TRBV10-3 to TRBJ2-3; 8 bases line up with TRBD2. The CDR3 runs 15 residues. J gave up 2 bases and V 3 bases, and 4 bases lay outside the gene matches. CDR1 and CDR2 from the germline V gene are ENHRY and SYGVKD. DNA for the CDR3: TGTGCCATCAGTGACCCCGGGGGGGCCACAGATACGCAGTATTTT. It translates to CAISDPGGATDTQYF.

This clone occurred a few times. This chain links TRBV19 with TRBJ2-2; 11 bases match TRBD1. CDR3 length: 14 residues. Looked up from germline, CDR1 is LNHDA and CDR2 is SQIVND (reference sequence). J gave up 3 bases and V 10 bases, and 4 bases lay outside the gene matches. CDR3 in amino acids: CATRTGGYTGELFF. The CDR3 nucleotides read TGTGCCACCCGGACAGGGGGCTACACCGGGGAGCTGTTTTTT.

V gene TRBV12-3 or TRBV12-4 combines with J gene TRBJ2-2; 8 bases are shared with TRBD1. V dropped 7 bases and J dropped 6; count of bases not matched to a gene: 1. The CDR3 is 12 amino acids. CDR3 sequence (DNA): TGTGCCAGCAACAGGGGGGCCGGGGAGCTGTTTTTT. It encodes CASNRGAGELFF.

The V and J genes are TRBV4-1 and TRBJ1-3; possibly TRBD1 for D (5 bases). Germline V gives CDR1 MGHRA, CDR2 YSYEKL. The CDR3 has 16 residues. Trimming cost V 3 bases and J 4 bases, with 16 bases left between them. The CDR3 sequence: CASSHPPAGSGNTIYF. Here the CDR3 DNA reads TGCGCCAGCAGCCATCCCCCCGCAGGGTCAGGAAACACCATATATTTT.

V usage is TRBV21-1 and J usage is TRBJ1-1; TRBD1, the D gene given by the table, was not confirmed from the DNA. TRBV21-1 is noted as a pseudogene. CDR3 length: 15 amino acids. This CDR3 is CASSNFRDRNTEAFF. CDR3 DNA sequence: TGTGCCAGCAGTAACTTCCGGGACAGGAACACTGAAGCTTTCTTT.

The genes are TRBV3-1 (or the pseudogene TRBV3-2) and TRBJ2-2; possibly TRBD2 for D (5 bases). V lost 5 bases and J lost 0, with 7 bases in between. Germline V gives CDR1 LGHDT, CDR2 YNNKEL (reference sequence). The CDR3 loop spans 14 amino acids. The CDR3 region is CASSAGANTGELFF. In nucleotides, the CDR3 is TGTGCCAGCAGCGCCGGGGCGAACACCGGGGAGCTGTTTTTT.

The chain is built from TRBV5-5 and TRBJ2-7; 11 bases line up with TRBD2. Losses at the gene ends were 2 bases for V and 3 bases for J; bases not matched to a gene: 4. The CDR3 has 15 amino acids. CDR1 and CDR2 from the germline V gene are SGHKS and YYEKEE (reference sequence). The chain's CDR3 is CASSFGGTSGYEQYF. The CDR3 DNA follows: TGTGCCAGCAGCTTCGGTGGGACTAGCGGCTACGAGCAGTACTTC.

V and J are TRBV18 and TRBJ1-1; 7 bases align to TRBD1. V lost 6 bases to trimming and J lost 4 bases; unmatched junction nucleotides: 8. The germline CDR1 and CDR2 sequences are KGHSH and LQKENI. The CDR3 is made up of 14 amino acids. CDR3 amino acids: CASSADRSSTEAFF. The CDR3 bases are TGTGCCAGCTCCGCGGACAGGTCCAGCACTGAAGCTTTCTTT.

The CDR3 coding sequence is TGTGCCAGCAGCCGAGTCGTATGGGAGACCCAGTACTTC. This sequence encodes CASSRVVWETQYF. The rearrangement links TRBV4-2 to TRBJ2-5, with no clear D. The CDR3 covers 13 residues. The V end lost 4 bases, the J end lost 5 bases, and 11 bases lay between the germline ends. Per the germline V gene, CDR1 is LGHNA and CDR2 is YNFKEQ.